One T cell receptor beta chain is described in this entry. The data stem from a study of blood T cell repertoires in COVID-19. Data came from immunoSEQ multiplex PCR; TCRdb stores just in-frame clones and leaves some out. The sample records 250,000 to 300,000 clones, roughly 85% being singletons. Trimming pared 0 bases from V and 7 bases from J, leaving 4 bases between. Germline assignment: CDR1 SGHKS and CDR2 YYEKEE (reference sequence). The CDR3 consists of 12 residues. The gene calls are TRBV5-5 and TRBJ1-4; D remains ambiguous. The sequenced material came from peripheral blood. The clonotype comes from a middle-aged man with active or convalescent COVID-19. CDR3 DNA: TGTGCCAGCAGCTTGGACGGTGAAAAACTGTTTTTT. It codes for CASSLDGEKLFF.